This is a list of T cell receptor beta chains from one sample in a study of blood T cell repertoires in COVID-19. Produced via immunoSEQ multiplex PCR; TCRdb's table is partial and in-frame only. This table has about 230,000 clones, about four fifths appearing once. Sequences were obtained from peripheral blood. These receptors came from an elderly man with acute or convalescent COVID-19. Each CDR3 is given with its conserved first and last residue. D genes are given only for firm matches. Some rows have no size entry. The others give once, few or many, or a class for an expanded clone.

>few|.|TRBV28|TRBJ2-1
CASSQGGALGNEQFF
TGTGCCAGCAGTCAAGGGGGGGCGTTGGGCAATGAGCAGTTCTTC
>.|.|TRBV10-3|TRBJ1-5
CATAGVGNQPQHF
TGTGCCACCGCAGGGGTGGGAAATCAGCCCCAGCATTTT
>.|TRBD1|TRBV28|TRBJ2-7
CASSSGQVTIYEQYF
TGTGCCAGCAGTTCTGGACAGGTCACTATCTACGAGCAGTACTTC
>.|.|TRBV4-1|TRBJ2-6
CASSQDEASSGANVLTF
TGCGCCAGCAGCCAAGATGAGGCGAGCTCTGGGGCCAACGTCCTGACTTTC
>.|.|TRBV6-2/TRBV6-3|TRBJ2-1
CASSPIPAAARRMNEQFF
TGTGCCAGCAGTCCCATACCCGCCGCGGCGAGACGGATGAATGAGCAGTTCTTC
>few|TRBD1|TRBV18|TRBJ2-7
CASSKDRGGAEQYF
TGTGCCAGCTCAAAGGACAGGGGGGGAGCCGAGCAGTACTTC
>.|.|TRBV10-3|TRBJ1-5
CAISADSSNQPQHF
TGTGCCATCAGTGCGGACAGTAGCAATCAGCCCCAGCATTTT
>.|TRBD1|TRBV28|TRBJ2-7
CASRSQGVHEQYF
TGTGCCAGCAGATCCCAGGGGGTTCACGAGCAGTACTTC
>once|TRBD2|TRBV19|TRBJ2-5
CASSIGGGQETQYF
TGTGCCAGTAGTATAGGCGGGGGCCAAGAGACCCAGTACTTC
>.|TRBD2|TRBV6-1|TRBJ2-3
CASSETGGGSTDTQYF
TGTGCCAGCAGTGAGACTGGCGGGGGGAGCACAGATACGCAGTATTTT
>.|.|TRBV7-2|TRBJ1-1
CASSLRGFNTEAFF
TGTGCCAGCAGCTTGAGAGGGTTTAACACTGAAGCTTTCTTT
>once|.|TRBV19|TRBJ2-7
CASSDGTSIHEQYF
TGTGCCAGTAGTGACGGGACAAGCATCCACGAGCAGTACTTC
>once|.|TRBV29-1|TRBJ2-5
CSVAPRAKFQETQYF
TGCAGCGTTGCTCCGCGAGCGAAGTTCCAAGAGACCCAGTACTTC
>once|TRBD1|TRBV5-1|TRBJ2-7
CASSLDGTGNEQYF
TGCGCCAGCAGCTTGGACGGGACAGGGAACGAGCAGTACTTC
>once|TRBD1|TRBV5-8|TRBJ2-5
CASSLQTGGETQYF
TGTGCCAGCAGCCTCCAAACAGGGGGTGAGACCCAGTACTTC
>.|TRBD1|TRBV5-1|TRBJ2-1
CASRSGTGDYEQFF
TGCGCCAGCAGATCCGGGACAGGTGACTATGAGCAGTTCTTC
>few|.|TRBV28|TRBJ1-6
CASSFVVNSPLHF
TGTGCCAGCAGTTTTGTAGTGAATTCACCCCTCCACTTT
>.|.|TRBV7-9|TRBJ1-6
CASSFREDNSPLHF
TGTGCCAGCAGCTTCAGGGAGGACAATTCACCCCTCCACTTT
>.|TRBD2|TRBV6-1|TRBJ2-2
CASSVMTSGSGGELFF
TGTGCCAGCAGTGTGATGACTAGCGGGAGTGGCGGGGAGCTGTTTTTT
>.|.|TRBV28|TRBJ1-2
CASSSRVYGYTF
TGTGCCAGCAGTTCCCGGGTCTATGGCTACACCTTC
>.|TRBD2|TRBV9|TRBJ2-1
CASNKGGGRSDEQFF
TGTGCCAGCAACAAGGGCGGGGGGCGGTCTGATGAGCAGTTCTTC
>few|TRBD1|TRBV5-6|TRBJ2-1
CASSPTYRGLRNEQFF
TGTGCCAGCAGCCCGACCTACAGGGGGCTGAGGAATGAGCAGTTCTTC
>.|TRBD1|TRBV7-2|TRBJ1-2
CASSPDRVYGYTF
TGTGCCAGCAGCCCAGACAGGGTATACGGCTACACCTTC
>.|TRBD1|TRBV5-4|TRBJ2-7
CASSLAGGSDEQYF
TGTGCCAGCAGCTTGGCAGGGGGTAGCGACGAGCAGTACTTC
>.|TRBD1|TRBV7-8|TRBJ2-2
CASSQTGTNTGELFF
TGTGCCAGCAGCCAGACAGGGACGAACACCGGGGAGCTGTTTTTT
>.|.|TRBV4-2|TRBJ1-4
CASSRQVAVDEKLFF
TGTGCCAGCAGCCGACAGGTCGCGGTGGATGAAAAACTGTTTTTT
>.|TRBD1|TRBV19|TRBJ1-5
CASSIPGTGFSNQPQHF
TGTGCCAGTAGTATCCCCGGGACAGGCTTTAGCAATCAGCCCCAGCATTTT
>.|.|TRBV7-3|TRBJ2-5
CASSLTFGETQYF
TGTGCCAGCAGCTTAACGTTCGGGGAGACCCAGTACTTC
>.|.|TRBV5-1|TRBJ1-1
CASSLRSGNTEAFF
TGCGCCAGCAGCTTGCGGTCAGGGAACACTGAAGCTTTCTTT
>.|.|TRBV6-5|TRBJ1-3
CASSHSDSSGNTIYF
TGTGCCAGCAGTCACTCGGACAGCTCTGGAAACACCATATATTTT
>.|.|TRBV6-6|TRBJ2-3
CASRSGSSSTDTQYF
TGTGCCAGCAGATCGGGTTCCTCTAGCACAGATACGCAGTATTTT
>.|TRBD1|TRBV5-1|TRBJ1-3
CASSLGTGRNTIYF
TGCGCCAGCAGCTTGGGGACAGGGAGAAACACCATATATTTT
>.|.|TRBV19|TRBJ1-1
CASSIGGLDTEAFF
TGTGCCAGTAGTATCGGGGGGCTGGACACTGAAGCTTTCTTT
>.|.|TRBV27|TRBJ1-2
CASSLAGETNYGYTF
TGTGCCAGCAGTTTGGCGGGTGAGACTAACTATGGCTACACCTTC
>.|.|TRBV4-1|TRBJ2-2
CASSQNRGLTGELFF
TGCGCCAGCAGCCAAAACAGGGGACTCACCGGGGAGCTGTTTTTT
>.|TRBD2|TRBV27|TRBJ2-7
CASSPQTQRGDEQYF
TGTGCCAGCAGTCCCCAAACCCAGCGGGGGGACGAGCAGTACTTC
>.|TRBD1|TRBV3-1/TRBV3-2|TRBJ2-1
CASSYTGGAGGEQFF
TGTGCCAGCAGCTACACAGGGGGCGCAGGGGGTGAGCAGTTCTTC
>.|TRBD2|TRBV6-5|TRBJ2-1
CASSYFRGGLYNEQFF
TGTGCCAGCAGTTATTTTCGGGGGGGGCTTTACAATGAGCAGTTCTTC
>.|TRBD2|TRBV9|TRBJ2-1
CASSVVDSGLVAHEQFF
TGTGCCAGCAGCGTAGTAGATAGTGGACTAGTTGCCCATGAGCAGTTCTTC
>.|.|TRBV7-2|TRBJ2-5
CASSELRFQETQYF
TGTGCCAGCAGCGAATTACGGTTCCAAGAGACCCAGTACTTC
>.|.|TRBV11-2|TRBJ2-1
CASSLYFAANEQLF
TGTGCCAGCAGCTTATACTTTGCGGCAAATGAGCAGCTCTTC
>.|.|TRBV7-3|TRBJ2-2
CASRLPGPGELFF
TGTGCCAGCAGGTTACCAGGGCCCGGGGAGCTGTTTTTT
>.|TRBD1|TRBV7-3|TRBJ1-5
CASSLVGPPQTGTNQPQHF
TGTGCCAGCAGCTTAGTCGGGCCTCCTCAGACAGGGACGAATCAGCCCCAGCATTTT
>.|TRBD1|TRBV5-6|TRBJ2-5
CASSPGQGQETQYF
TGTGCCAGCAGCCCAGGACAGGGCCAAGAGACCCAGTACTTC
>.|.|TRBV3-1/TRBV3-2|TRBJ2-1
CASRSGGYNEQFF
TGTGCCAGCAGATCCGGGGGTTACAATGAGCAGTTCTTC
>.|.|TRBV3-1/TRBV3-2|TRBJ2-5
CASRTLLGGRETQYF
TGTGCCAGCAGGACGCTTCTGGGGGGAAGGGAGACCCAGTACTTC
>.|TRBD1|TRBV28|TRBJ2-3
CASSIRTGVDTQYF
TGTGCCAGCAGTATCAGGACAGGGGTGGATACGCAGTATTTT
>.|.|TRBV30|TRBJ2-7
CAWRAGGHFYEQYF
TGTGCCTGGAGGGCCGGGGGGCATTTCTACGAGCAGTACTTC
>.|.|TRBV27|TRBJ2-2
CASSFLRGELFF
TGTGCCAGCAGTTTCCTCAGGGGGGAGCTGTTTTTT
>.|TRBD2|TRBV4-1|TRBJ2-3
CASSQGLLAGADTQYF
TGCGCCAGCAGCCAAGGTTTGCTAGCGGGCGCAGATACGCAGTATTTT
>.|TRBD2|TRBV25-1|TRBJ2-1
CASGRLAGDLYNEQFF
TGTGCCAGCGGTCGACTAGCGGGGGACCTATACAATGAGCAGTTCTTC
>.|.|TRBV5-1|TRBJ2-1
CASSLADSRAFDEQFF
TGCGCCAGCAGCTTGGCGGACAGTAGGGCTTTCGATGAGCAGTTCTTC
>.|TRBD1|TRBV10-3|TRBJ2-1
CAISESTRQGNNEQFF
TGTGCCATCAGTGAGTCGACGAGACAGGGAAACAATGAGCAGTTCTTC
>.|.|TRBV3-1/TRBV3-2|TRBJ1-1
CASSQGTGGAFF
TGTGCCAGCAGCCAGGGGACCGGGGGAGCTTTCTTT
>.|.|TRBV6-1|TRBJ1-4
CASSESSGVVEKLFF
TGTGCCAGCAGTGAATCTTCAGGGGTTGTTGAAAAACTGTTTTTT
>.|.|TRBV4-2|TRBJ1-2
CASSQVSDSAKYTF
TGTGCCAGCAGCCAAGTAAGTGACAGCGCCAAGTACACCTTC
>.|TRBD2|TRBV12-5|TRBJ2-1
CASGLVLMAGGTYNEQFF
TGTGCTAGTGGTTTGGTACTTATGGCGGGGGGGACCTACAATGAGCAGTTCTTC